This is a list of T cell receptor beta chains from one sample in a study of T cell responses to AZD1222 COVID-19 vaccine. Data came from immunoSEQ multiplex PCR; TCRdb stores just in-frame clones and leaves some out. The repertoire includes approximately 150,000 clones, more than 85% of them detected once, and approximately 3.4% sits in the top ten. Specimen: peripheral blood, collected 28 days after the second AZD1222 dose. The receptors shown here come from an adult who received the AZD1222 COVID-19 vaccine. Each CDR3 is given with its conserved first and last residue. The order of the fields is J gene, clone size, V gene, D gene, CDR3 DNA, CDR3 protein. A D gene is named only where the DNA matches it firmly. Only some rows state a clone size, as once, few, many or a class for expanded clones.

j_call: TRBJ1-1
clone_size: -
v_call: TRBV27
d_call: TRBD1
cdr3_nt: TGTGCCAGCAGTCCAGCCGGGACAGGGGTTGAAGCTTTCTTT
cdr3_aa: CASSPAGTGVEAFF

j_call: TRBJ2-3
clone_size: -
v_call: TRBV27
d_call: -
cdr3_nt: TGTGCCAGCAGGGAAGCGGGCGACACAGATACGCAGTATTTT
cdr3_aa: CASREAGDTDTQYF

j_call: TRBJ2-4
clone_size: -
v_call: TRBV28
d_call: TRBD2
cdr3_nt: TGTGCCAGCAGTGAACTAGCGGGAGGGTTCAAAAACATTCAGTACTTC
cdr3_aa: CASSELAGGFKNIQYF

j_call: TRBJ1-2
clone_size: -
v_call: TRBV6-6
d_call: -
cdr3_nt: TGTGCCAGCAGGATCGACAGCTATGGCTACACCTTC
cdr3_aa: CASRIDSYGYTF

j_call: TRBJ1-3
clone_size: -
v_call: TRBV5-6
d_call: -
cdr3_nt: TGTGCCAGCAGCTTACAGGGTCCCGGAAACACCATATATTTT
cdr3_aa: CASSLQGPGNTIYF

j_call: TRBJ2-1
clone_size: -
v_call: TRBV28
d_call: -
cdr3_nt: TGTGCCAGCAGTCGTCCGGACTACAATGAGCAGTTCTTC
cdr3_aa: CASSRPDYNEQFF

j_call: TRBJ2-7
clone_size: -
v_call: TRBV5-1
d_call: -
cdr3_nt: TGCGCCAGCAGCCTTGACAGTACCTACGAGCAGTACTTC
cdr3_aa: CASSLDSTYEQYF

j_call: TRBJ2-7
clone_size: -
v_call: TRBV7-2
d_call: TRBD2
cdr3_nt: TGTGCCAGCAGCTTACAGGGACTAGCGGGCTACGAGCAGTACTTC
cdr3_aa: CASSLQGLAGYEQYF

j_call: TRBJ1-2
clone_size: -
v_call: TRBV30
d_call: -
cdr3_nt: TGTGCCTGGGGGGGGACGGTTGGCTATGGCTACACCTTC
cdr3_aa: CAWGGTVGYGYTF

j_call: TRBJ2-1
clone_size: -
v_call: TRBV12-3/TRBV12-4
d_call: -
cdr3_nt: TGTGCCAGCACCCCCTCGGCAGTTAACGTGCAGTTCTTC
cdr3_aa: CASTPSAVNVQFF

j_call: TRBJ2-2
clone_size: few
v_call: TRBV19
d_call: -
cdr3_nt: TGTGCCAGTAGTATTAGAGGACGGGGCACCGGGGAGCTGTTTTTT
cdr3_aa: CASSIRGRGTGELFF

j_call: TRBJ1-1
clone_size: -
v_call: TRBV2
d_call: -
cdr3_nt: TGTGCCAGCAGTCCAGGGGTGACTGAAGCTTTCTTT
cdr3_aa: CASSPGVTEAFF

j_call: TRBJ1-4
clone_size: -
v_call: TRBV18
d_call: -
cdr3_nt: TGTGCCAGCTCACCGGGCCGGGTTCCTCGAAATGAAAAACTGTTTTTT
cdr3_aa: CASSPGRVPRNEKLFF

j_call: TRBJ1-5
clone_size: -
v_call: TRBV29-1
d_call: -
cdr3_nt: TGCAGCGTTGCCGACCACAATCAGCCCCAGCATTTT
cdr3_aa: CSVADHNQPQHF

j_call: TRBJ1-2
clone_size: few
v_call: TRBV29-1
d_call: TRBD1
cdr3_nt: TGCAGCGTTGAAGATATGGCAGGGGGCGCGTATGGCTACACCTTC
cdr3_aa: CSVEDMAGGAYGYTF

j_call: TRBJ2-5
clone_size: few
v_call: TRBV3-1/TRBV3-2
d_call: -
cdr3_nt: TGTGCCAGCAGCCCCGGGCATCAAGAGACCCAGTACTTC
cdr3_aa: CASSPGHQETQYF

j_call: TRBJ1-5
clone_size: -
v_call: TRBV12-3/TRBV12-4
d_call: -
cdr3_nt: TGTGCCAGCAGTTTTATGGCCCAGCCCCAGCATTTT
cdr3_aa: CASSFMAQPQHF

j_call: TRBJ2-3
clone_size: -
v_call: TRBV3-1/TRBV3-2
d_call: -
cdr3_nt: TGTGCCAGCAGCCAGTGGCTTAGGGGCATTGAAACGCAGTATTTT
cdr3_aa: CASSQWLRGIETQYF

j_call: TRBJ2-5
clone_size: -
v_call: TRBV30
d_call: TRBD1
cdr3_nt: TGTGCCTGGAGTGCCGGGACAGGGGGCCTCCAAGAGACCCAGTACTTC
cdr3_aa: CAWSAGTGGLQETQYF

j_call: TRBJ2-2
clone_size: once
v_call: TRBV6-5
d_call: TRBD1
cdr3_nt: TGTGCCAGCATGGACAGGGGGTTCACCGGGGAGCTGTTTTTT
cdr3_aa: CASMDRGFTGELFF

j_call: TRBJ1-1
clone_size: -
v_call: TRBV27
d_call: -
cdr3_nt: TGTGCCAGCAGTTTGGCTCCCGAGTGGGTTGACACTGAAGCTTTCTTT
cdr3_aa: CASSLAPEWVDTEAFF

j_call: TRBJ2-7
clone_size: -
v_call: TRBV27
d_call: -
cdr3_nt: TGTGCCAGCAGTTTATCTCTGGGGGGTCTGCTGAGCTCCTACGAGCAGTACTTC
cdr3_aa: CASSLSLGGLLSSYEQYF

j_call: TRBJ1-1
clone_size: -
v_call: TRBV10-1
d_call: TRBD1
cdr3_nt: TGCGCCAGCAGTGACTCGGGACAGGGATCCCCTGAAGCTTTCTTT
cdr3_aa: CASSDSGQGSPEAFF

j_call: TRBJ2-3
clone_size: -
v_call: TRBV13
d_call: -
cdr3_nt: TGTGCCAGCAGCTTAAACACAGATACGCAGTATTTT
cdr3_aa: CASSLNTDTQYF

j_call: TRBJ1-4
clone_size: -
v_call: TRBV2
d_call: -
cdr3_nt: TGTGCCAGCAGTGCCCAAGTAGTAGAACTGTTTTTT
cdr3_aa: CASSAQVVELFF

j_call: TRBJ2-1
clone_size: -
v_call: TRBV10-3
d_call: TRBD2
cdr3_nt: TGTGCCATCAAACGGTTAGCGGGAGTTACGAATGAGCAGTTCTTC
cdr3_aa: CAIKRLAGVTNEQFF

j_call: TRBJ1-1
clone_size: -
v_call: TRBV11-1
d_call: TRBD1
cdr3_nt: TGTGCCAGCAGACGGACAGGGAGAAGGAGAACTGAAGCTTTCTTT
cdr3_aa: CASRRTGRRRTEAFF

j_call: TRBJ2-2
clone_size: -
v_call: TRBV5-4
d_call: -
cdr3_nt: TGTGCCAGCAGCTTGTCCGGACAGAACACCGGGGAGCTGTTTTTT
cdr3_aa: CASSLSGQNTGELFF

j_call: TRBJ1-6
clone_size: -
v_call: TRBV4-3
d_call: -
cdr3_nt: TGCGCCAGCAGCCAAGAAGAGGGCCGCTCACCCCTCCACTTT
cdr3_aa: CASSQEEGRSPLHF

j_call: TRBJ1-1
clone_size: -
v_call: TRBV3-1/TRBV3-2
d_call: TRBD1
cdr3_nt: TGTGCCAGCAGCTTGAACTCGGGACAGGGGCACACTGAAGCTTTCTTT
cdr3_aa: CASSLNSGQGHTEAFF

j_call: TRBJ1-3
clone_size: -
v_call: TRBV6-1
d_call: -
cdr3_nt: TGTGCCAGCAGTGAAGCGACAGGCTCTGGAAACACCATATATTTT
cdr3_aa: CASSEATGSGNTIYF

j_call: TRBJ1-4
clone_size: -
v_call: TRBV29-1
d_call: TRBD1
cdr3_nt: TGCAGCGTTCCCGGGACAGGGAACGAAAAACTGTTTTTT
cdr3_aa: CSVPGTGNEKLFF

j_call: TRBJ2-7
clone_size: -
v_call: TRBV15
d_call: -
cdr3_nt: TGTGCCACCAGCAGAGACCCCACCTACGAGCAGTACTTC
cdr3_aa: CATSRDPTYEQYF

j_call: TRBJ1-3
clone_size: -
v_call: TRBV18
d_call: TRBD1
cdr3_nt: TGTGCCAGCTCCTCGGGACAGACCTCTGGAAACACCATATATTTT
cdr3_aa: CASSSGQTSGNTIYF

j_call: TRBJ1-2
clone_size: -
v_call: TRBV24-1
d_call: -
cdr3_nt: TGTGCCACCAGTGATACGACAGGCGGCGGTGGCTACACCTTC
cdr3_aa: CATSDTTGGGGYTF

j_call: TRBJ2-7
clone_size: -
v_call: TRBV3-1/TRBV3-2
d_call: -
cdr3_nt: TGTGCCAGCAGCCAAGAGGGCAGTTCCTACGAGCAGTACTTC
cdr3_aa: CASSQEGSSYEQYF

j_call: TRBJ1-5
clone_size: -
v_call: TRBV7-9
d_call: -
cdr3_nt: TGTGCCAGCAGCCCATCAACAGGGCTGGATCAGCCCCAGCATTTT
cdr3_aa: CASSPSTGLDQPQHF

j_call: TRBJ2-1
clone_size: -
v_call: TRBV5-1
d_call: TRBD2
cdr3_nt: TGCGCCAGCAGCTTGGTTCCGGGACTAGCGGGGAATAATGAGCAGTTCTTC
cdr3_aa: CASSLVPGLAGNNEQFF

j_call: TRBJ2-7
clone_size: -
v_call: TRBV19
d_call: TRBD2
cdr3_nt: TGTGCCAGTAGTATTGCGGGAGCCTACGAGCAGTACTTC
cdr3_aa: CASSIAGAYEQYF

j_call: TRBJ1-2
clone_size: -
v_call: TRBV27
d_call: -
cdr3_nt: TGTGCCAGCAGTTTATACGGGGGGCGGATAAGTTATGGCTACACCTTC
cdr3_aa: CASSLYGGRISYGYTF

j_call: TRBJ2-7
clone_size: -
v_call: TRBV5-1
d_call: TRBD1
cdr3_nt: TGCGCCAGCAGCCCGACCGGGACAGGGAAGAAGCAGTACTTC
cdr3_aa: CASSPTGTGKKQYF

j_call: TRBJ2-7
clone_size: -
v_call: TRBV23-1
d_call: TRBD1
cdr3_nt: TGCGCCAGCAGTCAGCGGATATTCCGGGACAGGGGGTCCTACGAGCAGTACTTC
cdr3_aa: CASSQRIFRDRGSYEQYF

j_call: TRBJ1-4
clone_size: -
v_call: TRBV15
d_call: -
cdr3_nt: TGTGCCACCAGCAGGACAGCCCCCGAAAAACTGTTTTTT
cdr3_aa: CATSRTAPEKLFF

j_call: TRBJ2-7
clone_size: -
v_call: TRBV13
d_call: TRBD1
cdr3_nt: TGTGCCAGCACCATAGGGGCGAGGGGGCCTTACGAGCAGTACTTC
cdr3_aa: CASTIGARGPYEQYF

j_call: TRBJ1-1
clone_size: -
v_call: TRBV28
d_call: TRBD1
cdr3_nt: TGTGCCAGCAGTTTATCAGCAGGGGGCGCGGGCACTGAAGCTTTCTTT
cdr3_aa: CASSLSAGGAGTEAFF

j_call: TRBJ1-4
clone_size: -
v_call: TRBV28
d_call: TRBD1
cdr3_nt: TGTGCCAGCAGTAGCCGGGACAGGGGGCTGGGGAAACTGTTTTTT
cdr3_aa: CASSSRDRGLGKLFF

j_call: TRBJ2-7
clone_size: -
v_call: TRBV28
d_call: TRBD1
cdr3_nt: TGTGCCAGCAGTTGGGACAGGAGCCGGCAGTACTTC
cdr3_aa: CASSWDRSRQYF

j_call: TRBJ2-5
clone_size: -
v_call: TRBV30
d_call: -
cdr3_nt: TGTGCCTCGACGAGAGGGGAGACCCAGTACTTC
cdr3_aa: CASTRGETQYF

j_call: TRBJ2-1
clone_size: -
v_call: TRBV29-1
d_call: TRBD2
cdr3_nt: TGCAGCGTTTTACTAGCGGGAGCCAATGAGCAGTTCTTC
cdr3_aa: CSVLLAGANEQFF

j_call: TRBJ1-5
clone_size: -
v_call: TRBV28
d_call: -
cdr3_nt: TGTGCCAGCAGTTTTCGATCTTTGCTTGATCAGCCCCAGCATTTT
cdr3_aa: CASSFRSLLDQPQHF

j_call: TRBJ2-7
clone_size: -
v_call: TRBV1
d_call: -
cdr3_nt: TGCACCAGCAGCCGACCTGCAGCGGGAGCCCCCCACGAGCAGTACTTC
cdr3_aa: CTSSRPAAGAPHEQYF

j_call: TRBJ2-1
clone_size: -
v_call: TRBV24-1
d_call: -
cdr3_nt: TGTGCCACCAGTGAACCCTTCGGGCGGGGCCCGGGCTACAATGAGCAGTTCTTC
cdr3_aa: CATSEPFGRGPGYNEQFF

j_call: TRBJ2-1
clone_size: -
v_call: TRBV6-5
d_call: TRBD2
cdr3_nt: TGTGCCAGCAGTTACGGAGGACTAGCGGATTACGGTGAGCAGTTCTTC
cdr3_aa: CASSYGGLADYGEQFF

j_call: TRBJ2-2
clone_size: -
v_call: TRBV5-1
d_call: TRBD2
cdr3_nt: TGCGCCAGCAGTTCTGGGAGGGACTTACTTACCGGGGAGCTGTTTTTT
cdr3_aa: CASSSGRDLLTGELFF

j_call: TRBJ2-2
clone_size: few
v_call: TRBV7-2
d_call: -
cdr3_nt: TGTGCCAGCAGCTCACAGGGAACCGGGGAGCTGTTTTTT
cdr3_aa: CASSSQGTGELFF

j_call: TRBJ1-2
clone_size: once
v_call: TRBV6-2/TRBV6-3
d_call: -
cdr3_nt: TGTGCCAGCAGTTACTCGAGGGGACCCCTTAATGGCTACACCTTC
cdr3_aa: CASSYSRGPLNGYTF

j_call: TRBJ2-7
clone_size: -
v_call: TRBV10-3
d_call: TRBD2
cdr3_nt: TGTGCCATCAGTGAGTCGCTGGCGGGAGGCCGCTACGAGCAGTACTTC
cdr3_aa: CAISESLAGGRYEQYF

j_call: TRBJ2-1
clone_size: -
v_call: TRBV6-5
d_call: -
cdr3_nt: TGTGCCAGCAGGAATATGGGGCTTGAGCAGTTCTTC
cdr3_aa: CASRNMGLEQFF

j_call: TRBJ2-3
clone_size: -
v_call: TRBV24-1
d_call: TRBD1
cdr3_nt: TGTGCCACCAGTGTGGGAAACGACAGGGGGGCTTTAGATACGCAGTATTTT
cdr3_aa: CATSVGNDRGALDTQYF